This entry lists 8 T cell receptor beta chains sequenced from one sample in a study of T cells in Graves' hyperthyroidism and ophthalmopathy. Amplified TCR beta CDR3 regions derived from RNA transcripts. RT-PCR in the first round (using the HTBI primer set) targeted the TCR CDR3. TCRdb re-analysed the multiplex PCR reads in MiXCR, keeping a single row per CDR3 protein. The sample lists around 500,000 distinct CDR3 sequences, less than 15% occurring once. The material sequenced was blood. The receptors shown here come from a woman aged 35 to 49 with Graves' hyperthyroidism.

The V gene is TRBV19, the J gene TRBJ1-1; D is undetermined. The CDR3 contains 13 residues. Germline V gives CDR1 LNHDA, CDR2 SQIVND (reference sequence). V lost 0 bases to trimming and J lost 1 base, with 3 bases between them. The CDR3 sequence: CASSIERNTEAFF. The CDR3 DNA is TGTGCCAGTAGTATAGAAAGGAACACTGAAGCTTTCTTT.

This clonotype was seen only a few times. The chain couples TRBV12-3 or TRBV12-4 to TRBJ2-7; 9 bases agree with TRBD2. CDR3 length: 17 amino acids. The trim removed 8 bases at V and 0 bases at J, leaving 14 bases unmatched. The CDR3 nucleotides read TGTGCCAGCCCTCCGCCTAAGAGCGGGAGGAACTCCTACGAGCAGTACTTC. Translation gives CASPPPKSGRNSYEQYF.

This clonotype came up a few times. Written as DNA, the CDR3 is TGCAGTGCTAGGAACCCCGGCGGTGTCGCCCAGTACTTC. Amino acid sequence: CSARNPGGVAQYF. The V call is TRBV20-1, the J call TRBJ2-5; no clear D. The germline gives CDR1 DFQATT, CDR2 SNEGSKA (reference sequence). Trimming stripped 3 bases from V and 9 bases from J, with 17 bases between. The CDR3 length is 13 residues.

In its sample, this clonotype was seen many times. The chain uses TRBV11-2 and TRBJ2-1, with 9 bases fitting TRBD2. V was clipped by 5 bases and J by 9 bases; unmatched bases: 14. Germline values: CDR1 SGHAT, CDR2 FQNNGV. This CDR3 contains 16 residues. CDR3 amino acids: CASSGGTSKASGEQFF. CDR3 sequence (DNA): TGTGCCAGCAGCGGTGGGACTAGCAAAGCCAGTGGTGAGCAGTTCTTC. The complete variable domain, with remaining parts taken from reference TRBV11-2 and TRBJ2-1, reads EAGVAQSPRYKIIEKRQSVAFWCNPISGHATLYWYQQILGQGPKLLIQFQNNGVVDDSQLPKDRFSAERLKGVDSTLKIQPAKLEDSAVYLCASSGGTSKASGEQFFGPGTRLTVL.

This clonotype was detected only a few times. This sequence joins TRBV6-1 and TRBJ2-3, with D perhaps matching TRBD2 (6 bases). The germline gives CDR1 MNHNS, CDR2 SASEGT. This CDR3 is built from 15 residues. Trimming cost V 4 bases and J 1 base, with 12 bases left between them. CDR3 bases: TGTGCCAGCAGTGTCTGGGGAGGAGGCACAGATACGCAGTATTTT. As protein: CASSVWGGGTDTQYF.

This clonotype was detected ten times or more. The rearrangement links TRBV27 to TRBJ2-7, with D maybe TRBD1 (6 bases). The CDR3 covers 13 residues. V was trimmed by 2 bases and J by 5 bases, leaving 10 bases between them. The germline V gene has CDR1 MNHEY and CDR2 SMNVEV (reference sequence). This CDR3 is CASSLNRADEQYF. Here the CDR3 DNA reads TGTGCCAGCAGTTTAAACAGGGCGGACGAGCAGTACTTC.

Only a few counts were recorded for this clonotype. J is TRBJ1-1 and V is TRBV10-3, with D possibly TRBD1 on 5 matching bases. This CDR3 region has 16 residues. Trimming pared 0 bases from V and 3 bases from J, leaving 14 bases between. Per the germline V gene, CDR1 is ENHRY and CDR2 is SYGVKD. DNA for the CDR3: TGTGCCATCAGTGAGTCAGGTATGGGACTAGACACTGAAGCTTTCTTT. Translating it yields CAISESGMGLDTEAFF.

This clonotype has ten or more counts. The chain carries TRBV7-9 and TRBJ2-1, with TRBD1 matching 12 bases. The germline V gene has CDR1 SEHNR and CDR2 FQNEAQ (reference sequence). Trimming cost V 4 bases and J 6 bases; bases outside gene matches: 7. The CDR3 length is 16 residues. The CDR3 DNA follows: TGTGCCAGCAGCTCACCGGGACAGGGGGCTCTCAATGAGCAGTTCTTC. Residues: CASSSPGQGALNEQFF.